The sample holds many counts of the clone carrying this TCR beta chain. Its antigen is unknown. This sample stems from a study of T cell repertoires in cytomegalovirus infection. Study-level background: Public TCR beta signatures marked donors with CMV infection and the matching HLA.

Via MiXCR, TCRdb re-called the reads, giving one row per CDR3 protein. The sample has a few hundred thousand distinct CDR3 sequences, roughly 15% seen once. Study outcomes and limitations: Identification of carriers of CMV plus the relevant HLA was achieved through cumulative public TCR beta family frequency. There were HLA-C-restricted CMV-specific TCR beta clonotypes dominating the ex vivo response.

Sequencing used PBMCs. The receptor comes from a human donor in good health (CMV status not recorded). Some clones in this sample may be carry-over from other donors' samples.

In nucleotides, the CDR3 is TGTGCCAGCAGCTTAGGAGCGGTTAGCACAGATACGCAGTATTTT. Its translation: CASSLGAVSTDTQYF. The V call is TRBV7-2, the J call TRBJ2-3; the D gene is possibly TRBD2 (5 bases). The CDR3 sequence is 15 residues long. V shed 1 base and J shed 0 bases, with 8 bases lying between them. Germline assignment: CDR1 SGHTA and CDR2 FQGNSA.